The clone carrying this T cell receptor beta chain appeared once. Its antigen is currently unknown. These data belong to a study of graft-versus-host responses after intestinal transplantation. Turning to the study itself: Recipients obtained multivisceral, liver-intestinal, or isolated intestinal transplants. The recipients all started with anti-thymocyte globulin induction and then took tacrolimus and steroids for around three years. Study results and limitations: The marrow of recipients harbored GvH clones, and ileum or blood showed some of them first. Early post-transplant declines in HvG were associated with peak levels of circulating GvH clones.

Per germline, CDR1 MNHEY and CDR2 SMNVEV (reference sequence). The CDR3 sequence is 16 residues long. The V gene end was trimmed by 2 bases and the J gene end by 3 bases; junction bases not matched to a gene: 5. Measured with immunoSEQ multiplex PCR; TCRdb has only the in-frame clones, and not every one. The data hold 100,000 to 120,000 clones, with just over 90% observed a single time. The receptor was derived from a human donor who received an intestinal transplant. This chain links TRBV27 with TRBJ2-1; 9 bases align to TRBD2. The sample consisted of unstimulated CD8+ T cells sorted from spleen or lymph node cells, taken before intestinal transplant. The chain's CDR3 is CASSLTIAGVYNEQFF. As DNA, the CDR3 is TGTGCCAGCAGTTTAACCATAGCGGGGGTCTACAATGAGCAGTTCTTC.